This T cell receptor (beta chain) is drawn from a study of OX40 agonist ivuxolimab in advanced cancers. Study information: Clinicians treated patients with ivuxolimab, an agonistic anti-OX40 (CD134) antibody. Six ivuxolimab dose levels, 0.01 to 10 mg/kg, were given intravenously every 2 weeks.

For this clone: As yet, its antigen is unknown.

Whole-study results and caveats: CD8+ T cells showed, on average, more clonal expansion than CD4+ cells. Some nonresponders additionally presented with little normalized T-cell clonal expansion.

CDR3 length equals 14 residues. The trim removed 5 bases at V and 5 bases at J, leaving 7 bases unmatched. Germline assignment: CDR1 KGHSH and CDR2 LQKENI. TCRdb keeps only in-frame clones here, not all; method: immunoSEQ multiplex PCR. Counted here are 98,000 or so clones, approximately 89% occurring once; the ten biggest clones make up 0.3% to 0.4%. J is TRBJ1-2 and V is TRBV18, with 8 positions matching TRBD1. The sequence came from an adult with an advanced solid tumor such as melanoma, head and neck, liver or kidney cancer. Here the sequenced sample was CD4+ or CD8+ T cells sorted from blood, taken in a trial of the OX40 agonist ivuxolimab. This CDR3 is CASSSRTGRYGYTF. Written as DNA, the CDR3 is TGTGCCAGCTCATCGCGGACAGGGCGATATGGCTACACCTTC.